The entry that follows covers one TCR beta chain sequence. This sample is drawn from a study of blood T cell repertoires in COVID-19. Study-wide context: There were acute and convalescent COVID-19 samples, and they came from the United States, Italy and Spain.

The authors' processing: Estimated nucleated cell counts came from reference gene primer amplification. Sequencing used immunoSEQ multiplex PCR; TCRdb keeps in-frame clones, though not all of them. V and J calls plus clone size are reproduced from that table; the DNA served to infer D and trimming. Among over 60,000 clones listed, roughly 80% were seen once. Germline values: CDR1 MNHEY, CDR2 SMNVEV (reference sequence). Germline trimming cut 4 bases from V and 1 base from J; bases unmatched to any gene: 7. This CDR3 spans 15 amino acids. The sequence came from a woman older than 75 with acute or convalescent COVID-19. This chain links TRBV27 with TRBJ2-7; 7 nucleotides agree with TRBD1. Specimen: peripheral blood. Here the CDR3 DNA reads TGTGCCAGCAGTTGGTGGCAGGGGGATTCCTACGAGCAGTACTTC. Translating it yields CASSWWQGDSYEQYF.